These T cell receptor beta chains were read from a single sample in a study of blood T cell repertoires in COVID-19. Profiled with immunoSEQ multiplex PCR; TCRdb holds only in-frame clones, not every one. The data hold roughly 120,000 clones, with roughly 90% observed a single time. The specimen was peripheral blood. The receptors were sampled from a man aged 50 to 59 with active COVID-19. CDR3s include the opening cysteine and the closing phenylalanine or tryptophan. The order of the fields is V gene, CDR3 length, CDR3 protein.

V gene: TRBV29-1; CDR3 length: 14; CDR3 protein: CSVSPGTGIETQYF
V gene: TRBV6-5; CDR3 length: 13; CDR3 protein: CASRDRDNYGYTF
V gene: TRBV9; CDR3 length: 15; CDR3 protein: CASSISGGGADTQYF
V gene: TRBV6-4; CDR3 length: 18; CDR3 protein: CASSDTAGTSGVYNEQFF
V gene: TRBV7-8; CDR3 length: 15; CDR3 protein: CASSLAGTGLSPLHF
V gene: TRBV5-1; CDR3 length: 16; CDR3 protein: CASSFEPLPHTDTQYF
V gene: TRBV6-4; CDR3 length: 15; CDR3 protein: CASSPGLAGNNEQFF
V gene: TRBV28; CDR3 length: 16; CDR3 protein: CASSLIRQGASQPQHF
V gene: TRBV3-1/TRBV3-2; CDR3 length: 14; CDR3 protein: CASSQFPSNTEAFF
V gene: TRBV6-5; CDR3 length: 12; CDR3 protein: CASSSYTGELFF
V gene: TRBV10-3; CDR3 length: 15; CDR3 protein: CAIRDPGLGRGEQFF
V gene: TRBV5-6; CDR3 length: 15; CDR3 protein: CASSLIALSSYEQYF
V gene: TRBV28; CDR3 length: 15; CDR3 protein: CASSLGGRERDEQFF
V gene: TRBV5-5; CDR3 length: 15; CDR3 protein: CASSWGQGLNTEAFF
V gene: TRBV10-2; CDR3 length: 13; CDR3 protein: CASSEGGRNIQYF